The 16 T cell receptor beta chains given below trace back to one sample, sequenced in a study of human T cells and chemical hapten exposure. Time point indicated: patch test 3, about 24 weeks after DPC sensitization. Treatment specified: therapeutic diphenylcyclopropenone sensitization with weekly scalp DPC. TCRdb itself ran the RACE reads through MiXCR, one entry per CDR3 protein. The data contain approximately 50,000 distinct CDR3 sequences, more than 9.5% of them singletons. Here the sequenced sample was whole blood, taken in connection with sensitization to the hapten diphenylcyclopropenone (DPC). The source of these receptors is a woman in her thirties or forties with alopecia areata. Some clones in this sample may be carry-over from other donors' samples.

This clonotype appeared a few times. The chain employs TRBV6-5 and TRBJ2-3; D not certain. The ends were cut back, 6 bases at V and 6 bases at J, with 7 bases in the middle. The germline CDR1 and CDR2 sequences are MNHEY and SVGAGI. The CDR3 is 11 amino acids. This CDR3 is CASSQRDTQYF. DNA for the CDR3: TGTGCCAGCAGCCAGAGGGATACGCAGTATTTT.

The chain combines TRBV20-1 with TRBJ2-2, with 9 nucleotides matching TRBD1. CDR3 size: 17 residues. Germline V CDR1 and CDR2: DFQATT, SNEGSKA (reference sequence). With 0 bases clipped from V and 5 bases from J, the junction kept 10 bases outside the gene matches. The CDR3 coding sequence is TGCAGTGCTAGAGACCTTGCGACAGGGGGTGAAACCGGGGAGCTGTTTTTT. This gives the protein CSARDLATGGETGELFF.

This clonotype was seen repeatedly, ten times or more. The DNA of the CDR3 is TGTGCCTTACTACCGGGACAGGGGTATGGTGAAGCTTTCTTT. Its translation is CALLPGQGYGEAFF. The chain carries TRBV30 and TRBJ1-1; 10 bases are shared with TRBD1. Germline CDR1 and CDR2: GTSNPN and SVGIG (reference sequence). After removal of 7 bases from V and 7 bases from J, the junction contained 12 bases not matched to a gene. The CDR3 is made up of 14 amino acids. The full variable domain, in which reference TRBV30 and TRBJ1-1 provide the parts outside the CDR3, is SQTIHQWPATLVQPVGSPLSLECTVEGTSNPNLYWYRQAAGRGLQLLFYSVGIGQISSEVPQNLSASRPQDRQFILSSKKLLLSDSGFYLCALLPGQGYGEAFFGQGTRLTVV.

This sequence joins TRBV5-1 and TRBJ1-2, with 7 bases lining up with TRBD1. The CDR3 has 15 amino acids. CDR1 and CDR2 from the germline V gene are SGHRS and YFSETQ. V was pared by 0 bases and J by 3 bases, with 5 bases of the junction left unmatched. DNA for the CDR3: TGCGCCAGCAGCTTGGACACAGGGGCCGACTATGGCTACACCTTC. It specifies CASSLDTGADYGYTF.

This clonotype was observed a handful of times. V usage is TRBV3-1 and J usage is TRBJ2-7, with D tentatively TRBD1 (6 bases). Trimming left V 1 base short and J 4 bases short, with 14 bases between. CDR1 and CDR2 (germline): LGHDT, YNNKEL (reference sequence). CDR3 length: 15 amino acids. CDR3: CASSQVPTGQYEQYF. CDR3 nucleotide sequence: TGTGCCAGCAGCCAAGTACCGACAGGACAATACGAGCAGTACTTC.

This clonotype was recorded many times. CDR3 residues: CASSPSGAEETQYF. CDR3 nucleotides: TGTGCCAGCAGTCCTAGCGGGGCCGAAGAGACCCAGTACTTC. This rearrangement joins TRBV12-3 or TRBV12-4 to TRBJ2-5; 9 bases are shared with TRBD2. V was clipped by 5 bases and J by 3 bases; unmatched bases: 4. The CDR3 extends over 14 amino acids.

V gene TRBV7-6 combines with J gene TRBJ2-2; D might be TRBD2 (5 bases). V gave up 5 bases and J gave up 7 bases, with 20 bases separating them. There are 16 residues in the CDR3. The germline V gene has CDR1 SGHVS and CDR2 FNYEAQ. This CDR3 reads CASSPIREGDIGELFF. CDR3 nucleotide sequence: TGTGCCAGCAGCCCCATAAGAGAGGGCGACATCGGGGAGCTGTTTTTT.

In this sample, this clonotype turned up many times. This sequence joins TRBV9 and TRBJ2-1; tentatively, D is TRBD1 (6 bases). The CDR3 covers 13 residues. The germline V gene encodes CDR1 SGDLS and CDR2 YYNGEE. Between the trimmed V and J ends, which lost 2 bases and 8 bases, there was a span of 11 bases. CDR3 loop: CASSVTGYDEQFF. The CDR3 region has the DNA TGTGCCAGCAGCGTCACAGGGTATGATGAGCAGTTCTTC.

This clonotype was recorded a few times. J is TRBJ1-3 and V is TRBV10-2; D unresolved. CDR1 WSHSY and CDR2 SAAADI come from the germline V gene. This CDR3 contains 15 residues. Trimming stripped 4 bases from V and 0 bases from J, with 10 bases between. The CDR3 DNA follows: TGCGCCAGCAGTGTTTCCGGTAGCTCTGGAAACACCATATATTTT. The encoded protein is CASSVSGSSGNTIYF.

This clonotype was observed many times. This sequence joins TRBV7-2 and TRBJ1-6, with TRBD1 as a possible D gene (5 bases). CDR3 length equals 17 residues. With 1 base removed from V and 8 bases from J, the gap between germline ends came to 18 bases. CDR1 SGHTA and CDR2 FQGNSA come from the germline V gene. The CDR3 loop reads CASSLGPGRGVDSPLHF. CDR3 DNA: TGTGCCAGCAGCTTAGGACCCGGACGGGGGGTAGATTCACCCCTCCACTTT. Full variable domain (remainder filled in from reference TRBV7-2 and TRBJ1-6): GAGVSQSPSNKVTEKGKDVELRCDPISGHTALYWYRQSLGQGLEFLIYFQGNSAPDKSGLPSDRFSAERTGGSVSTLTIQRTQQEDSAVYLCASSLGPGRGVDSPLHFGNGTRLTVT.

This clonotype was seen a few times. J is TRBJ1-1 and V is TRBV20-1; tentatively, D is TRBD1 (5 bases). Trimming cost V 6 bases and J 1 base, with 9 bases left between them. Germline V gene data show CDR1 as DFQATT and CDR2 as SNEGSKA (reference sequence). This CDR3 has 12 amino acids. CDR3 in amino acids: CSADQGNTEAFF. The CDR3 nucleotides are TGCAGTGCAGACCAGGGGAACACTGAAGCTTTCTTT.

This clonotype appeared many times. The V call is TRBV7-3, the J call TRBJ2-1, with TRBD2 as a possible D gene (7 bases). This CDR3 contains 16 residues. Trimming took 5 bases from V and 4 from J, leaving 18 bases between them. CDR1 and CDR2 from the germline V gene are SGHTA and FQGTGA. In DNA form, the CDR3 reads TGTGCCAGCAGCCCCCGGCGGGCGGGGGCTTACAATGAGCAGTTCTTC. This codes for CASSPRRAGAYNEQFF.

The genes are TRBV30 and TRBJ2-2; D tentatively reads TRBD1 or TRBD2 (5 bases each). The germline CDR1 and CDR2 sequences are GTSNPN and SVGIG (reference sequence). V was pared by 8 bases and J by 0 bases, with 13 bases between. This CDR3 is built from 14 residues. Here the CDR3 DNA reads TGTGCCGGACCTCGGGGCGCGAACACCGGGGAGCTGTTTTTT. Its translation is CAGPRGANTGELFF. The full variable domain, in which reference TRBV30 and TRBJ2-2 provide the parts outside the CDR3, is SQTIHQWPATLVQPVGSPLSLECTVEGTSNPNLYWYRQAAGRGLQLLFYSVGIGQISSEVPQNLSASRPQDRQFILSSKKLLLSDSGFYLCAGPRGANTGELFFGEGSRLTVL.

In this sample, this clonotype turned up a few times. The rearrangement uses TRBV4-1 and TRBJ2-3, with 8 bases fitting TRBD1. V shed 4 bases, J shed 3 bases, and the junction held 12 bases outside the gene matches. The CDR3 loop spans 17 amino acids. Per germline, CDR1 MGHRA and CDR2 YSYEKL. As DNA, the CDR3 is TGCGCCAGCAGCCCTAACGGGGCAGGGGGCAGTACAGATACGCAGTATTTT. Translating gives CASSPNGAGGSTDTQYF.

A few counts support this clonotype. The chain uses TRBV20-1 and TRBJ1-1, with D unclear. The V gene lost 0 bases and the J gene lost 0 bases, with 11 bases spanning the gap. The CDR3 has 15 amino acids. Germline assignment: CDR1 DFQATT and CDR2 SNEGSKA (reference sequence). The CDR3 protein is CSARDPRGMNTEAFF. CDR3 DNA: TGCAGTGCTAGAGATCCCCGGGGTATGAACACTGAAGCTTTCTTT.

This clonotype showed up just a few times. The chain carries TRBV9 and TRBJ2-1, with 7 nucleotides matching TRBD1. CDR3 length: 14 amino acids. V lost 4 bases and J lost 5; bases outside the gene matches: 6. Germline CDR1 is SGDLS and CDR2 is YYNGEE. This CDR3 is CASSPGGSDNEQFF. In nucleotides, the CDR3 is TGTGCCAGCAGCCCAGGGGGTTCCGACAATGAGCAGTTCTTC.